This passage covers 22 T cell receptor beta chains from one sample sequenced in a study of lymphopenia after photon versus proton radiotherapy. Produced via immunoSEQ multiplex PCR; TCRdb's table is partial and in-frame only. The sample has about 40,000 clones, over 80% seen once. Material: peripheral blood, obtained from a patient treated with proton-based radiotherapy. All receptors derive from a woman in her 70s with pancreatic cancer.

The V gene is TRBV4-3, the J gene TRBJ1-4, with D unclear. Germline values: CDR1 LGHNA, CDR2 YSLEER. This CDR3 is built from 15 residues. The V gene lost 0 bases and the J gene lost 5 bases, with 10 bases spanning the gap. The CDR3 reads CASSQDRSVNEKLFF. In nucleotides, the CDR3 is TGCGCCAGCAGCCAAGATCGGTCGGTAAATGAAAAACTGTTTTTT.

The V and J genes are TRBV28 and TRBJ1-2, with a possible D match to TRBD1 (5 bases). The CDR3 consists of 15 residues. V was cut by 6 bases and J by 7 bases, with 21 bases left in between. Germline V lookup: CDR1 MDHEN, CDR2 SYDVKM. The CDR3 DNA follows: TGTGCCAGCAGCTACGGGACGCCAGGGTGGGGTGGCTACACCTTC. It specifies CASSYGTPGWGGYTF.

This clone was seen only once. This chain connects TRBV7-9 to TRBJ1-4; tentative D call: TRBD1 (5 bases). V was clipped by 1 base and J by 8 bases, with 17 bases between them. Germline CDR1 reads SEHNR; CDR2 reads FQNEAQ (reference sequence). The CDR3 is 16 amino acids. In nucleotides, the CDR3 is TGTGCCAGCAGCTTAGGCGGGGCAGGGTCACGCGAAAAACTGTTTTTT. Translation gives CASSLGGAGSREKLFF.

The CDR3 loop reads CASSPLTGQGALWTEAFF. Here the CDR3 DNA reads TGTGCCAGCTCACCTCTCACGGGGCAGGGGGCTTTGTGGACTGAAGCTTTCTTT. The chain employs TRBV18 and TRBJ1-1, with 8 bases fitting TRBD1. The CDR3 has 18 residues. Germline CDR1 is KGHSH and CDR2 is LQKENI. V gave up 3 bases and J gave up 5 bases; unmatched junction bases: 17.

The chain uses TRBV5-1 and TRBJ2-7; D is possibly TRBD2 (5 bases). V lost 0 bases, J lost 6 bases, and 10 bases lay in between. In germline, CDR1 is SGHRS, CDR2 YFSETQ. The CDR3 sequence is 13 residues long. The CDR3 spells CASSLENGIEQYF. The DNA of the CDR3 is TGCGCCAGCAGCTTGGAAAACGGGATCGAGCAGTACTTC.

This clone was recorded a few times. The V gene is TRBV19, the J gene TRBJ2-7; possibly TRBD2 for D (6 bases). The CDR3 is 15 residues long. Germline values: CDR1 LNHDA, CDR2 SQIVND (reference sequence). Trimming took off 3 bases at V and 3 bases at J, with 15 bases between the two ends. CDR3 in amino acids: CASSITGTRNYEQYF. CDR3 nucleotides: TGTGCCAGTAGTATTACCGGGACTCGCAACTACGAGCAGTACTTC.

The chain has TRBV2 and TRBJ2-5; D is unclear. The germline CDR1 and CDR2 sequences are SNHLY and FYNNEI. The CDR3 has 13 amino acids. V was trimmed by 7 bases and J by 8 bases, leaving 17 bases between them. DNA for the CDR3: TGTGCCAGCAAGGCTGCCACTTCGGGTACCCAGTACTTC. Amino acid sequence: CASKAATSGTQYF. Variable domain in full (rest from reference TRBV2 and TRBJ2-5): EPEVTQTPSHQVTQMGQEVILRCVPISNHLYFYWYRQILGQKVEFLVSFYNNEISEKSEIFDDQFSVERPDGSNFTLKIRSTKLEDSAMYFCASKAATSGTQYFGPGTRLLVL.

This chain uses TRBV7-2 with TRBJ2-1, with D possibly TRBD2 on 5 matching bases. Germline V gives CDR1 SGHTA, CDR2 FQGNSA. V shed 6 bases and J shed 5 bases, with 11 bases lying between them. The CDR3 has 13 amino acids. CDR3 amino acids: CASSLAGNNEQFF. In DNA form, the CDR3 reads TGTGCCAGCAGTCTCGCCGGGAACAATGAGCAGTTCTTC.

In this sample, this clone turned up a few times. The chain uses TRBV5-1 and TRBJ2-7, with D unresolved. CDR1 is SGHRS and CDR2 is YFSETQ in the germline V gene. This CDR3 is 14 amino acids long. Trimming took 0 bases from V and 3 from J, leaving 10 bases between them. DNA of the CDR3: TGCGCCAGCAGCTTGGAACAGCCCGTCTACGAGCAGTACTTC. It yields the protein CASSLEQPVYEQYF.

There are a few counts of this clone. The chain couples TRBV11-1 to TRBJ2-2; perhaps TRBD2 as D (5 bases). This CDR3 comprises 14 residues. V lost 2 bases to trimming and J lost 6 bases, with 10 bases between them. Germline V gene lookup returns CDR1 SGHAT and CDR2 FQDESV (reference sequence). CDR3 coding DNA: TGTGCCAGCAGCTTAAAAAGAGGGCCCGGGGAGCTGTTTTTT. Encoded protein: CASSLKRGPGELFF.

CDR3 DNA sequence: TGTGCCAGTAGTATTTTGACGGGGAATGGGGCCAACGTCCTGACTTTC. Amino acids: CASSILTGNGANVLTF. The J gene is TRBJ2-6, the V gene TRBV19, with D tentatively TRBD2 (5 bases). V lost 3 bases to trimming and J lost 3 bases, with 12 bases between them. This CDR3 has 16 amino acids. CDR1 is LNHDA, CDR2 SQIVND, per germline (reference sequence).

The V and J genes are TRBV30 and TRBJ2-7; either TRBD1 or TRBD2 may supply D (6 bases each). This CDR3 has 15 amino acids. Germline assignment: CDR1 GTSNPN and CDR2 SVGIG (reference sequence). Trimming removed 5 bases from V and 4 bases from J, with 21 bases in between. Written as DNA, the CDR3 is TGTGCCTGGGGGGGGCTAGGACGGGATCTTTACGAGCAGTACTTC. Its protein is CAWGGLGRDLYEQYF.

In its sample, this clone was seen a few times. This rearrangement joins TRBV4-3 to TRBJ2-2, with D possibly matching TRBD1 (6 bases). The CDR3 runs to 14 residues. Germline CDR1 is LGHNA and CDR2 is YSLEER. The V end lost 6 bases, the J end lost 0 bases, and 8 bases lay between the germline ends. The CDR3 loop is CASRDRTNTGELFF. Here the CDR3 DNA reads TGCGCCAGCAGGGACAGAACGAACACCGGGGAGCTGTTTTTT.

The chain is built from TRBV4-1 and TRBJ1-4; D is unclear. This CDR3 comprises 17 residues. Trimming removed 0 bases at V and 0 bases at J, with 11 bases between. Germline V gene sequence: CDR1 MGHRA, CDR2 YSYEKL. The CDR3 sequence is CASSQESDTTTNEKLFF. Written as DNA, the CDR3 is TGCGCCAGCAGCCAAGAATCAGACACTACAACTAATGAAAAACTGTTTTTT.

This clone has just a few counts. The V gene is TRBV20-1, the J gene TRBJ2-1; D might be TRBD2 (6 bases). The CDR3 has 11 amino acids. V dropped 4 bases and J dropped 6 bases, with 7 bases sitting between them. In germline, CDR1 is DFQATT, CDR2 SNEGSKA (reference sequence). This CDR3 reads CSATTSNEQFF. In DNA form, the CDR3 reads TGCAGTGCTACGACTAGCAATGAGCAGTTCTTC.

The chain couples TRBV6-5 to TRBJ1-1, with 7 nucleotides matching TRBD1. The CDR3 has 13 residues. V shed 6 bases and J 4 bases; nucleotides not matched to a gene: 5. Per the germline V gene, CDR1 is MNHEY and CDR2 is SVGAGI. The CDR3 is CASRPPGGTEAFF. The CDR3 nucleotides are TGTGCCAGCAGGCCCCCAGGGGGCACTGAAGCTTTCTTT.

The CDR3 region is CASSLRGLGANTGELFF. The CDR3 region has the DNA TGTGCCAGCAGCTTAAGAGGACTAGGAGCGAACACCGGGGAGCTGTTTTTT. This rearrangement joins TRBV7-9 to TRBJ2-2; 7 bases are shared with TRBD2. The CDR3 covers 17 residues. With 2 bases clipped from V and 0 bases from J, the junction kept 6 bases outside the gene matches. Germline values: CDR1 SEHNR, CDR2 FQNEAQ (reference sequence).

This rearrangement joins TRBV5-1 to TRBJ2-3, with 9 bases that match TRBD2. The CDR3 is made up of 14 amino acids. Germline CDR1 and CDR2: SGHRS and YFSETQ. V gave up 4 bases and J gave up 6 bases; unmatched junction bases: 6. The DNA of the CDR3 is TGCGCCAGCAGCCTAGCGGGACCAAAGGATACGCAGTATTTT. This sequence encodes CASSLAGPKDTQYF.

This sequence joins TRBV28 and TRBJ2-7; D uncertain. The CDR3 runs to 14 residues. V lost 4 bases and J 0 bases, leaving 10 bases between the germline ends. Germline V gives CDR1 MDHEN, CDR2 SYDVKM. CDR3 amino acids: CASSYLGNSYEQYF. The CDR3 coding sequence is TGTGCCAGCAGTTACTTGGGGAACTCCTACGAGCAGTACTTC.

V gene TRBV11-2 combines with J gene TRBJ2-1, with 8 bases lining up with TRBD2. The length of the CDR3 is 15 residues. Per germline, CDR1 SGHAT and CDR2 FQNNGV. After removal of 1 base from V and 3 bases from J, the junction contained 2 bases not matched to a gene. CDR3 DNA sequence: TGTGCCAGCAGCTTAGGGACTAGCTTCTACAATGAGCAGTTCTTC. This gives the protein CASSLGTSFYNEQFF. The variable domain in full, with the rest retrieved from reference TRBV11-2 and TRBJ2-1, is EAGVAQSPRYKIIEKRQSVAFWCNPISGHATLYWYQQILGQGPKLLIQFQNNGVVDDSQLPKDRFSAERLKGVDSTLKIQPAKLEDSAVYLCASSLGTSFYNEQFFGPGTRLTVL.

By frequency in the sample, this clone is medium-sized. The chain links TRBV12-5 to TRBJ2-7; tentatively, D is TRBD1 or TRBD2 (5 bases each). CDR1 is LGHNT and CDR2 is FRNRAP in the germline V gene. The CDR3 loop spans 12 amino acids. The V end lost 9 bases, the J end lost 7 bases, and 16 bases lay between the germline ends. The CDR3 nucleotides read TGTGCTAGCCGACGGGACGAAGGTGAGCAGTACTTC. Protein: CASRRDEGEQYF.

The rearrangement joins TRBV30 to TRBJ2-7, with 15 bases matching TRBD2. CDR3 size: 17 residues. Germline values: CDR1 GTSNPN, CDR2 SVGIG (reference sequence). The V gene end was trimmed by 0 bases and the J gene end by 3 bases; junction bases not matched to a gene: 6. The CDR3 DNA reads TGTGCCTGGAGTGTAAGGACTAGCGGGAGGGATTTCTACGAGCAGTACTTC. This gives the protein CAWSVRTSGRDFYEQYF.